This TCR beta chain was recorded in a study of T cell repertoires in cytomegalovirus infection (dated by TCRdb to the late 2010s). Concerning the study at large: The HLA type of each donor mattered for the analysis, because public TCR beta signatures pointed to carriage of CMV infection along with the matching HLA type.

Remarks on this clonotype: Its antigen is not yet known. No much larger clone is present one base from it, and per-base qualities are unavailable.

The sequencing machine was an Illumina HiSeq 1500. TCRdb reran the public reads through fastp at Q25 and MiXCR, keeping productive beta chains. Each CDR3 protein appears once, grouped with its most common genes and DNA. This sample comprises 200,000 to 300,000 distinct CDR3 sequences, roughly an eighth of them detected only once. The ten largest make up around 8.1% of the sample. CDR1 SGHDN and CDR2 FVKESK are derived from the germline V gene. Trimming removed 2 bases from V and 0 bases from J, leaving 16 bases between the germline ends. The CDR3, from cysteine to phenylalanine, totals 17 residues. The sequence is cut down to CDR3 DNA, 51 bases in frame from base 1. Overall study outcomes, separate from this receptor: Cumulative frequency of public TCR beta family members discriminated carriers of CMV infection plus the relevant HLA type in this cohort and an independent approximately 400-donor cohort. In the ex vivo response, HLA-C-restricted CMV-specific TCR beta clonotypes were dominant, and in two of eight donors the single most frequent clonotype came from this HLA-C-restricted group.

The sequence derives from a human donor in good health (CMV status not recorded). Some clones in this sample may be carry-over from other donors' samples. The sequenced sample consisted of PBMCs. The rearranged chain carries TRBV14 and TRBJ2-5, with the D gene uncertain. The CDR3 reads CASSQNVPWMYQETQYF. The bases are TGTGCCAGCAGCCAAAACGTGCCCTGGATGTACCAAGAGACCCAGTACTTC.